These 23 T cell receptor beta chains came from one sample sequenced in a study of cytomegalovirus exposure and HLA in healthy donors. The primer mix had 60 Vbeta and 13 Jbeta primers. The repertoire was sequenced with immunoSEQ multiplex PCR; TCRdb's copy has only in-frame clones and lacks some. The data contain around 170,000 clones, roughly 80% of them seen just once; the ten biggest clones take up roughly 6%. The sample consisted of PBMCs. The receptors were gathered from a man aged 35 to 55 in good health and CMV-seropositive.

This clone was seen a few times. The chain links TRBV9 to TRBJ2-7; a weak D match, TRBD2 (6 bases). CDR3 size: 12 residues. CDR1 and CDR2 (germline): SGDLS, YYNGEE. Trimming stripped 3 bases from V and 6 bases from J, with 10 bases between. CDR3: CASSGGDFEQYF. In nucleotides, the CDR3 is TGTGCCAGCAGCGGGGGGGATTTCGAGCAGTACTTC.

CDR3 region: CASSPSGPGRGSNYGYTF. The CDR3 DNA is TGTGCCAGCTCACCCAGTGGTCCAGGGCGGGGATCGAACTATGGCTACACCTTC. The chain joins TRBV18 to TRBJ1-2, with D perhaps matching TRBD1 (5 bases). V was clipped by 3 bases and J by 2 bases, with 22 bases between them. Germline V lookup: CDR1 KGHSH, CDR2 LQKENI. This CDR3 is built from 18 residues.

CDR3 sequence: CASSASRGLAGSTDTQYF. The CDR3 DNA follows: TGTGCCAGCAGTGCCTCGAGAGGACTAGCGGGGAGCACAGATACGCAGTATTTT. V usage is TRBV6-4 and J usage is TRBJ2-3; 12 bases are a match to TRBD2. The CDR3 has 18 amino acids. Germline V gene lookup returns CDR1 MRHNA and CDR2 SNTAGT. Trimming at V came to 4 bases and at J to 0 bases, leaving 8 bases not matched to a gene.

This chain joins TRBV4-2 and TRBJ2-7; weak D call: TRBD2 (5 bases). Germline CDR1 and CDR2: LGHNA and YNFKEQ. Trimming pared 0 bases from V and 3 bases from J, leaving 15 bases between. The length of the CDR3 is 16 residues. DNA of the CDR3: TGTGCCAGCAGCCAAGATGAACGGTTCGGGATCTACGAGCAGTACTTC. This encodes CASSQDERFGIYEQYF.

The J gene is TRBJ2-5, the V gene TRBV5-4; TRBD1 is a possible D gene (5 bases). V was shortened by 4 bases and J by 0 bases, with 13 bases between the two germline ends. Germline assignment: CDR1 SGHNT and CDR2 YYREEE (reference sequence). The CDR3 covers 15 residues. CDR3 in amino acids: CASSKDQTDQETQYF. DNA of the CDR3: TGTGCCAGCAGCAAAGACCAGACAGACCAAGAGACCCAGTACTTC.

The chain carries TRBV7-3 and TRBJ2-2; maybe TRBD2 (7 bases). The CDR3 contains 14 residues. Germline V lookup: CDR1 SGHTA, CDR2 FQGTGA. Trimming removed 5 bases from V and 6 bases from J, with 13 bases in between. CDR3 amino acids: CASSTTGRAGELFF. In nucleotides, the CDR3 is TGTGCCAGCAGCACCACAGGGAGGGCCGGGGAGCTGTTTTTT.

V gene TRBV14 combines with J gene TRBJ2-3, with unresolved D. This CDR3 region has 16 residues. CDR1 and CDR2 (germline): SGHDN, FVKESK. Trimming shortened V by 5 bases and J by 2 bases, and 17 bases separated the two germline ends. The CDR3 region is CASSLKVGYNTDTQYF. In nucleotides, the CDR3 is TGTGCCAGCAGCTTAAAGGTGGGCTACAACACAGATACGCAGTATTTT.

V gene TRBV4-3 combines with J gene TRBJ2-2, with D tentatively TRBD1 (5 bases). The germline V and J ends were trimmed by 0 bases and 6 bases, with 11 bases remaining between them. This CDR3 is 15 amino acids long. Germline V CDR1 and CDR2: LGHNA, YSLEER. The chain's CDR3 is CASSQDRKGAGELFF. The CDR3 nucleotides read TGCGCCAGCAGCCAAGATCGAAAAGGGGCCGGGGAGCTGTTTTTT.

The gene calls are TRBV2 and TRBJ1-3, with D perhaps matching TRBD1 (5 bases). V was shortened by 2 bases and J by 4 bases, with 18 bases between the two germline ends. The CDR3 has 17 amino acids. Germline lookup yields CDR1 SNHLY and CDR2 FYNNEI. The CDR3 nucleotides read TGTGCCAGCAGTGAAACCCCTTCGGGGGTTTTAGGAAACACCATATATTTT. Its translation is CASSETPSGVLGNTIYF.

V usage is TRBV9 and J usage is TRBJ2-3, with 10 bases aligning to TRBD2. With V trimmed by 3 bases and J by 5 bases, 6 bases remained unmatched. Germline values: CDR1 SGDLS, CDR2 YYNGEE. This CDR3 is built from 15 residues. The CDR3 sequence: CASSAAGGGVDTQYF. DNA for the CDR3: TGTGCCAGCAGCGCAGCGGGGGGGGGCGTAGATACGCAGTATTTT.

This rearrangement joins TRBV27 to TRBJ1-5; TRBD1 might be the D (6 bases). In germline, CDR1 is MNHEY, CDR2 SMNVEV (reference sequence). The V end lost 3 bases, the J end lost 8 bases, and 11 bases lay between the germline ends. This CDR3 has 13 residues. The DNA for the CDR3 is TGTGCCAGCAGTTTCGGGACACAGAAGCCCCAGCATTTT. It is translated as CASSFGTQKPQHF.

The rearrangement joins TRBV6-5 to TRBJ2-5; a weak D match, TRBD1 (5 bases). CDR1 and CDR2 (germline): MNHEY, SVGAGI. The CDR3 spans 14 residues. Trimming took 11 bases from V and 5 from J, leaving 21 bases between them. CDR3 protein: CASSRWGSKETQYF. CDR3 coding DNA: TGTGCCTCGTCCAGATGGGGCAGTAAGGAGACCCAGTACTTC.

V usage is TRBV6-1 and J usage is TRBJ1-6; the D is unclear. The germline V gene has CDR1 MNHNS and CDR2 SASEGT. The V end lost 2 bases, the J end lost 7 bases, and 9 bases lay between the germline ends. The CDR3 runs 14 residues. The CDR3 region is CASSERFSNSPLHF. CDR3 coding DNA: TGTGCCAGCAGTGAACGGTTCTCCAATTCACCCCTCCACTTT.

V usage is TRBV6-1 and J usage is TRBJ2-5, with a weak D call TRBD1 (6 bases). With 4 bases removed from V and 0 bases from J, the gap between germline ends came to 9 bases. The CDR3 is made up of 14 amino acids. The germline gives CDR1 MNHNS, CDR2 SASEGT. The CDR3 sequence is CASSAGAYQETQYF. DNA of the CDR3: TGTGCCAGCAGTGCAGGGGCGTACCAAGAGACCCAGTACTTC.

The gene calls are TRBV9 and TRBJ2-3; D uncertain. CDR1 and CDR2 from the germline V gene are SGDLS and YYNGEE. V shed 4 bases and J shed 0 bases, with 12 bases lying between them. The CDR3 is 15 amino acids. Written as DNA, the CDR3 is TGTGCCAGCAGCCCCGACTTGCCTAGCACAGATACGCAGTATTTT. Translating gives CASSPDLPSTDTQYF.

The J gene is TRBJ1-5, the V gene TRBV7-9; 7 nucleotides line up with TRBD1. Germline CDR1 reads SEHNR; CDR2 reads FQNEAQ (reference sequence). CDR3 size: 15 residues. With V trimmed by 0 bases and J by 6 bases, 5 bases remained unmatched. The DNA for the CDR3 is TGTGCCAGCAGCTTAGCAGGGGGCGAAGGTCAGCCCCAGCATTTT. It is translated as CASSLAGGEGQPQHF.

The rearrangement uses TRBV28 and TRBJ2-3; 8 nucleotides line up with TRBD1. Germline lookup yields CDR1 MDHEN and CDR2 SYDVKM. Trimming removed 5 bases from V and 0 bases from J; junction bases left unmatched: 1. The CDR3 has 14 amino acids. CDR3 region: CASSDRGSTDTQYF. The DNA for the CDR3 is TGTGCCAGCAGTGACAGGGGTAGCACAGATACGCAGTATTTT.

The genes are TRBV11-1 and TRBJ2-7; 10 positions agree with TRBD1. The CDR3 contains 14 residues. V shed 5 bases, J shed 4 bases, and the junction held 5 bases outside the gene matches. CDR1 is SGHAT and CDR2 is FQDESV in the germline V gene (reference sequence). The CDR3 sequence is CASSRDRGGYEQYF. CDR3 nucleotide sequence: TGTGCCAGCAGCCGGGACAGGGGAGGGTACGAGCAGTACTTC.

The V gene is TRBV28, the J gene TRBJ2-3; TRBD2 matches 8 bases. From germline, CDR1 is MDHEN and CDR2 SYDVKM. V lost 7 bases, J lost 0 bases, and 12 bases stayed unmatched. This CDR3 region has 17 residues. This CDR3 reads CASNPYPGGGSTDTQYF. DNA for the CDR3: TGTGCCAGCAACCCTTACCCCGGGGGGGGGAGCACAGATACGCAGTATTTT.

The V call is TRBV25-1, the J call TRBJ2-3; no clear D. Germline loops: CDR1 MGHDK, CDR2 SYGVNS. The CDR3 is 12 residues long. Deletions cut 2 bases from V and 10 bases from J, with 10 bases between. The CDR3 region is CASSEGGRAQYF. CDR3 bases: TGTGCCAGCAGTGAAGGTGGGCGTGCGCAGTATTTT.

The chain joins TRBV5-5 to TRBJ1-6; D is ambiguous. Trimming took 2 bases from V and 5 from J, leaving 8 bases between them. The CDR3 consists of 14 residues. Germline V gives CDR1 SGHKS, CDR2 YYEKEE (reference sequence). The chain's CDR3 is CASSFNPNNSPLHF. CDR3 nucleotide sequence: TGTGCCAGCAGCTTCAACCCTAATAATTCACCCCTCCACTTT.

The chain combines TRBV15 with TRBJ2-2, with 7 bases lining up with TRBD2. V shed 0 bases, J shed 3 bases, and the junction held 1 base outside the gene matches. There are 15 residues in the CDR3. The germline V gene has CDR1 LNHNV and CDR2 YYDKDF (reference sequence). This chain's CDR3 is CATSRDRGDTGELFF. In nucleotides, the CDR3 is TGTGCCACCAGCAGAGATCGGGGGGACACCGGGGAGCTGTTTTTT.

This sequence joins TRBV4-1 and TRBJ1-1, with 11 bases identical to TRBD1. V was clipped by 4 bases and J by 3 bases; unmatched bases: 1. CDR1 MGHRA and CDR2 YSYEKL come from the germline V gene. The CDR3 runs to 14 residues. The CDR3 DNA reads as TGCGCCAGCAGCCCGGGACAGGGGGACACTGAAGCTTTCTTT. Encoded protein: CASSPGQGDTEAFF.